The 10 T cell receptor beta chains in this list originate from one sample, sequenced in a study of T cell responses to AZD1222 COVID-19 vaccine. TCRdb's table, derived via immunoSEQ multiplex PCR, lists solely in-frame clones and lacks some. Found here are about 200,000 clones, 93% of them singletons; the top ten hold approximately 1%. The specimen was peripheral blood, collected 28 days after the second AZD1222 dose. Source of these receptors: an adult who received the AZD1222 COVID-19 vaccine.

The chain carries TRBV7-9 and TRBJ2-7; tentatively, D is TRBD1 or TRBD2 (5 bases each). The CDR3 is 14 residues long. Germline V lookup: CDR1 SEHNR, CDR2 FQNEAQ (reference sequence). V was cut by 1 base and J by 6 bases, with 13 bases left in between. The CDR3 coding sequence is TGTGCCAGCAGCTTAGAGTGGGGGACCCTCGAGCAGTACTTC. This gives the protein CASSLEWGTLEQYF.

This chain joins TRBV19 and TRBJ2-5; 7 nucleotides line up with TRBD2. V gave up 6 bases and J gave up 0 bases; unmatched junction bases: 1. The CDR3 has 13 amino acids. The germline V gene has CDR1 LNHDA and CDR2 SQIVND (reference sequence). The CDR3 is CASSRGDQETQYF. The CDR3 DNA is TGTGCCAGTAGCCGGGGGGACCAAGAGACCCAGTACTTC.

This rearrangement joins TRBV7-3 to TRBJ2-1; D is perhaps TRBD2 (6 bases). CDR3 length equals 16 residues. Trimming shortened V by 5 bases and J by 2 bases, and 16 bases separated the two germline ends. CDR1 and CDR2 (germline): SGHTA, FQGTGA. This chain's CDR3 is CASSVGAGRPYNEQFF. The CDR3 region has the DNA TGTGCCAGCAGCGTAGGGGCGGGGCGCCCCTACAATGAGCAGTTCTTC. Together with reference TRBV7-3 and TRBJ2-1, the CDR3 gives the full variable domain: GAGVSQTPSNKVTEKGKYVELRCDPISGHTALYWYRQSLGQGPEFLIYFQGTGAADDSGLPNDRFFAVRPEGSVSTLKIQRTERGDSAVYLCASSVGAGRPYNEQFFGPGTRLTVL.

The chain has TRBV11-3 and TRBJ1-2; no reliable D call. The CDR3 covers 13 residues. The germline V and J ends were trimmed by 1 base and 4 bases, with 7 bases remaining between them. CDR1 and CDR2 from the germline V gene are SGHNT and YENEEA. The CDR3 DNA is TGTGCCAGCAGCTTAGCCGGCGGCTATGGCTACACCTTC. Translation gives CASSLAGGYGYTF.

V is TRBV11-2 and J is TRBJ2-2; D uncertain. CDR3 length: 13 residues. The V end lost 4 bases, the J end lost 5 bases, and 8 bases lay between the germline ends. CDR1 and CDR2 (germline): SGHAT, FQNNGV. DNA for the CDR3: TGTGCCAGCAGCTCAGACATAACCGGGGAGCTGTTTTTT. This encodes CASSSDITGELFF.

The chain joins TRBV29-1 to TRBJ2-5; tentatively, D is TRBD2 (6 bases). V dropped 4 bases and J dropped 0 bases, with 30 bases sitting between them. The CDR3 totals 20 residues. CDR1 and CDR2 (germline): SQVTM, ANQGSEA. The chain's CDR3 is CSVGGQRSLLGGEYQETQYF. The DNA of the CDR3 is TGCAGCGTTGGAGGGCAGCGTTCCCTACTAGGAGGGGAGTACCAAGAGACCCAGTACTTC. Complete variable domain (other parts from reference TRBV29-1 and TRBJ2-5): SAVISQKPSRDICQRGTSLTIQCQVDSQVTMMFWYRQQPGQSLTLIATANQGSEATYESGFVIDKFPISRPNLTFSTLTVSNMSPEDSSIYLCSVGGQRSLLGGEYQETQYFGPGTRLLVL.

This rearrangement joins TRBV5-1 to TRBJ2-7; 11 bases fit TRBD2. The CDR3 covers 15 residues. Germline trimming cut 5 bases from V and 3 bases from J; bases unmatched to any gene: 7. Germline V gene lookup returns CDR1 SGHRS and CDR2 YFSETQ. Here the CDR3 reads CASRQLAGEHYEQYF. CDR3 in DNA: TGCGCCAGCAGACAACTAGCGGGGGAACACTACGAGCAGTACTTC.

This clone was seen a handful of times. The chain recombines TRBV28 with TRBJ1-5, with TRBD1 as a possible D gene (6 bases). Germline V lookup: CDR1 MDHEN, CDR2 SYDVKM. Trimming stripped 5 bases from V and 3 bases from J, with 11 bases between. The CDR3 runs to 14 residues. The CDR3 DNA reads as TGTGCCAGCAGTCTCGGACAGATCAATCAGCCCCAGCATTTT. It yields the protein CASSLGQINQPQHF.

This clone has just one count. V usage is TRBV28 and J usage is TRBJ1-6; 8 bases align to TRBD1. The CDR3 totals 13 residues. Germline CDR1 and CDR2: MDHEN and SYDVKM. Trimming took 8 bases from V and 13 from J; bases not matched to a gene: 10. The CDR3 bases are TGTGCCAGCCTTGACAGGGGATTTCTCCCCCTCCACTTT. Amino acid sequence: CASLDRGFLPLHF.

The chain joins TRBV5-4 to TRBJ1-1; D ambiguous. Germline CDR1 reads SGHNT; CDR2 reads YYREEE (reference sequence). V shed 1 base and J shed 5 bases, with 12 bases lying between them. The CDR3 is made up of 14 amino acids. CDR3 region: CASSLRRESTEAFF. The DNA of the CDR3 is TGTGCCAGCAGCTTGAGGAGGGAGTCGACTGAAGCTTTCTTT.